This T cell receptor beta chain comes out of a study of relationships among human T cell subsets (dated by TCRdb to the early 2010s). About the study as a whole: Sequencing was performed on eight distinct blood T cell populations: pan T, CD8 cytotoxic, regulatory, Th1, Th2, naive plus transitional, activated and memory cells. Broad study findings and their caveats: Over 55% of CD8+ cytotoxic sequences were found to belong to clones with over 100 reads, whereas few such clones were observed in the regulatory and Th2 subsets. V, D and J usage, CDR3 length and N-nucleotide additions showed no statistically significant differences among the seven subsets. The considerable overlap in CDR3s among Th1, Th2 and regulatory T cells was taken as suggesting that cell fate choices are stochastic. The bead-based sorting was unable to rule out the presence of a CD4+CD8+ double-positive population.

A distance of 7 bases separates the germline ends of V and J, which lose 2 bases and 3 bases respectively. CDR1 and CDR2 are read off the germline V gene as SGHDN and FVKESK. Taken from cysteine to phenylalanine, the CDR3 has 14 residues. The DNA shown is the 42-base CDR3, in frame from base 1. Following the CD25, CD56 and CD294 bead selections, the CD4+CD25-CD294- flow-through was collected as the Th1 cells. T cell subsets were isolated with Miltenyi superparamagnetic beads coated with subset-specific monoclonal antibodies. All T cell populations were isolated from peripheral blood. Ficoll separation of whole blood yielded mononuclear cells, and anti-CD14 microbeads were then used to deplete the monocytes. The isolated cell populations were resuspended in RNAprotect reagent immediately. About this clonotype itself: The antigen it recognizes is unknown. No clone much larger than this one lies a single base away; base qualities are absent.

The library was prepared using multiplex PCR. The sequencer was a 454 GS FLX. TCR alpha and beta CDR3 regions were amplified from mRNA by semiquantitative ARM-PCR. In ARM-PCR, tagged nested gene-specific primers were used first, and exponential amplification was then carried out by communal superprimers. Before the first-round PCR products went through the second amplification round, exonuclease was used to remove the nested primers. Amplicons were sequenced on the 454 platform, which allows rapid sequencing of millions of DNA fragments without cloning bias. A read was counted as effective if the read could be mapped to both V and J germline segments. Under the source paper's analysis protocol: IRmap, which uses pyromap, a Smith-Waterman modification adapted to 454 sequencing errors, was used to assign reads to germline V, D and J segments. D-beta assignments were filtered with cutoffs set at the 99th percentile of alignment scores obtained from simulated random sequences. The amino acids between the conserved V-segment Y[YFLI]C motif and the J-segment [FW]GXGT motif were defined as CDR3. Repertoire diversity was estimated with a compound Poisson process model previously applied to large-scale EST data. A procedure for detecting cross-contamination was used to argue that sample contamination was not the source of the shared CDR3s. The public reads were reprocessed in TCRdb via fastp at Q25 and MiXCR, keeping in-frame beta chains. Each record represents a unique CDR3 protein, reported with the most common genes and DNA among its rows. What appears here as the V and J calls and clone size reflects TCRdb's work, not the paper's. The sample records 10,000 to 15,000 distinct CDR3 sequences, roughly 62% of which are singletons. 25% to 30% of the sample is held by the ten biggest clonotypes.

Material for sequencing was CD4+ Th1 cells sorted from blood. Sample cell subset or site, as interpreted from the label and publication: CD4+CD25-CD294- T helper 1 cells. Rearrangement joined TRBV14 to TRBJ2-2; the D gene lacks a confident call. The sequence came from a middle-aged man in good health. The nucleotides read TGTGCCAGCAGCCAATCGATCTACACCGGGGAGCTGTTTTTT. Protein translation: CASSQSIYTGELFF. Reference TRBV14 and TRBJ2-2 genes cover what lies past the CDR3, so the full variable domain is EAGVTQFPSHSVIEKGQTVTLRCDPISGHDNLYWYRRVMGKEIKFLLHFVKESKQDESGMPNNRFLAERTGGTYSTLKVQPAELEDSGVYFCASSQSIYTGELFFGEGSRLTVL.